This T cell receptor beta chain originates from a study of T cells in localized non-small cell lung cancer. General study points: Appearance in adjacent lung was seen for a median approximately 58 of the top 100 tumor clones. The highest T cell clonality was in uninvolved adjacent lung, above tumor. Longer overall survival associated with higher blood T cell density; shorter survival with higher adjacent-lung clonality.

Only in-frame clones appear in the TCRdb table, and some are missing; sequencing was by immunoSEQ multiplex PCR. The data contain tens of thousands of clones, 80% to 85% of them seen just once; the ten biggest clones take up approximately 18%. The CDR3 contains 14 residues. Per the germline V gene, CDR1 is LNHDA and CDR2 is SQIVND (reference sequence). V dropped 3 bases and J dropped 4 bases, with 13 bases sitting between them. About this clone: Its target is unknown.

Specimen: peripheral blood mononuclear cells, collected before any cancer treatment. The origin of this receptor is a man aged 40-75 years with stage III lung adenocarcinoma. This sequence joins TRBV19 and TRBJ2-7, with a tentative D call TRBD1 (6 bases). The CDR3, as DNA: TGTGCCAGTAGTATTGGCACAGGGAATTACGAGCAGTACTTC. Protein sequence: CASSIGTGNYEQYF.